Below are 30 T cell receptor beta chains sequenced from a single sample in a study of technical replicates of blood from a few donors. Some clones are missing from TCRdb's copy, which holds only in-frame ones; the method was immunoSEQ multiplex PCR. This sample carries roughly 85,000 clones, about 93% of them seen once, and the ten largest clones take 0.2% to 0.3%. Source material: T cells isolated from PBMCs. These receptors originate from a human donor in good health.

CDR3 nucleotides: TGCGCCAGCAGCCCACAGGCCGGATCGGATGGAAACACCATATATTTT. It specifies CASSPQAGSDGNTIYF. V is TRBV4-1 and J is TRBJ1-3; D is possibly TRBD1 (5 bases). Germline CDR1 and CDR2: MGHRA and YSYEKL. This CDR3 comprises 16 residues. V shed 4 bases and J shed 3 bases, with 16 bases lying between them.

Concerning this clone: Other DNA sequences in the same sample also yield this CDR3. The chain combines TRBV5-4 with TRBJ1-2; D is ambiguous. Trimming took 0 bases from V and 1 from J, leaving 4 bases between them. This CDR3 region has 13 residues. CDR1 is SGHNT, CDR2 YYREEE, per germline (reference sequence). The CDR3 DNA follows: TGTGCCAGCAGCTTGGCCGGTAACTATGGCTACACCTTC. This codes for CASSLAGNYGYTF. The entire variable domain, with the rest obtained from reference TRBV5-4 and TRBJ1-2, is as follows: ETGVTQSPTHLIKTRGQQVTLRCSSQSGHNTVSWYQQALGQGPQFIFQYYREEENGRGNFPPRFSGLQFPNYSSELNVNALELDDSALYLCASSLAGNYGYTFGSGTRLTVV.

This rearrangement joins TRBV4-1 to TRBJ2-5; D gene uncertain. CDR1 is MGHRA, CDR2 YSYEKL, per germline. V lost 1 base and J 4 bases, leaving 7 bases between the germline ends. The CDR3 totals 13 residues. The CDR3 bases are TGCGCCAGCAGCCAAGGATCCGGAGAGACCCAGTACTTC. Its translation is CASSQGSGETQYF.

The chain employs TRBV6-1 and TRBJ2-3, with 7 bases lining up with TRBD2. Germline CDR1 reads MNHNS; CDR2 reads SASEGT. This CDR3 comprises 17 residues. The V and J ends lost 3 bases and 4 bases, in that order; junction bases with no gene match: 13. The CDR3 sequence: CASSDPWDYQGPDTQYF. The CDR3 DNA reads as TGTGCCAGCAGTGACCCCTGGGACTACCAAGGGCCAGATACGCAGTATTTT.

The sample holds one count of this clone. The chain uses TRBV27 and TRBJ1-2, with TRBD1 identical over 10 bases. The CDR3 length is 14 residues. Germline V lookup: CDR1 MNHEY, CDR2 SMNVEV (reference sequence). J gave up 8 bases and V 6 bases, and 9 bases lay outside the gene matches. The CDR3 region has the DNA TGTGCCAGCAGCCGGGACAGGGGAGTGAAGGGCTACACCTTC. Protein product: CASSRDRGVKGYTF.

The rearrangement joins TRBV20-1 to TRBJ2-5, with D perhaps matching TRBD1 (5 bases). The CDR3 is made up of 11 amino acids. V was clipped by 6 bases and J by 5 bases, with 10 bases between them. Germline lookup yields CDR1 DFQATT and CDR2 SNEGSKA (reference sequence). The DNA of the CDR3 is TGCAGTGCGGGCCACAGGGAGACCCAGTACTTC. It translates to CSAGHRETQYF.

This rearrangement joins TRBV5-1 to TRBJ1-3, with 7 bases that match TRBD1. In germline, CDR1 is SGHRS, CDR2 YFSETQ. V was pared by 4 bases and J by 4 bases, with 5 bases of the junction left unmatched. CDR3 length: 14 residues. CDR3 in amino acids: CASSQDRAGNTIYF. In nucleotides, the CDR3 is TGCGCCAGCAGCCAAGACAGGGCAGGAAACACCATATATTTT. The complete variable domain, with remaining parts taken from reference TRBV5-1 and TRBJ1-3, reads KAGVTQTPRYLIKTRGQQVTLSCSPISGHRSVSWYQQTPGQGLQFLFEYFSETQRNKGNFPGRFSGRQFSNSRSEMNVSTLELGDSALYLCASSQDRAGNTIYFGEGSWLTVV.

The chain links TRBV5-1 to TRBJ2-5; D perhaps matches TRBD1 (6 bases). Trimming removed 0 bases from V and 1 base from J, with 7 bases in between. The CDR3 runs to 14 residues. Germline values: CDR1 SGHRS, CDR2 YFSETQ. This CDR3 is CASSLGQVQETQYF. DNA of the CDR3: TGCGCCAGCAGCTTGGGACAGGTCCAAGAGACCCAGTACTTC.

The gene calls are TRBV5-1 and TRBJ2-1; 10 bases are shared with TRBD2. This CDR3 region has 14 residues. Trimming took 5 bases from V and 6 from J; bases not matched to a gene: 5. Germline-derived CDR1 and CDR2 are SGHRS and YFSETQ. The CDR3, as DNA: TGCGCCAGCAGTAGCGGACTAGCGGCCAATGAGCAGTTCTTC. Protein product: CASSSGLAANEQFF.

The chain links TRBV19 to TRBJ2-5; tentative D call: TRBD2 (6 bases). CDR3 length: 15 amino acids. V was pared by 3 bases and J by 4 bases, with 15 bases between. Germline CDR1 is LNHDA and CDR2 is SQIVND (reference sequence). CDR3 loop: CASSMATQAGETQYF. The CDR3 nucleotides are TGTGCCAGTAGTATGGCTACTCAAGCGGGAGAGACCCAGTACTTC.

The chain couples TRBV27 to TRBJ2-7; possible D gene TRBD2, 5 bases. Germline CDR1 reads MNHEY; CDR2 reads SMNVEV (reference sequence). V dropped 8 bases and J dropped 3 bases, with 23 bases sitting between them. The CDR3 is 16 amino acids. The CDR3 here is CASGGVWRYGHYEQYF. The CDR3 coding sequence is TGTGCCAGCGGTGGGGTTTGGAGGTATGGCCACTACGAGCAGTACTTC.

This chain joins TRBV5-1 and TRBJ1-1, with D maybe TRBD1 (5 bases). There are 14 residues in the CDR3. V lost 5 bases and J lost 0, with 11 bases in between. Per germline, CDR1 SGHRS and CDR2 YFSETQ. The CDR3 loop is CASSSDSLNTEAFF. CDR3 coding DNA: TGCGCCAGCAGTTCCGACAGCTTGAACACTGAAGCTTTCTTT.

CDR3 coding DNA: TGCGCCAGCAGCGTCGGACAGGGGTCCGACGAGCAGTACTTC. It is translated as CASSVGQGSDEQYF. This chain links TRBV5-1 with TRBJ2-7; 9 positions agree with TRBD1. CDR3 size: 14 residues. V was clipped by 4 bases and J by 5 bases; unmatched bases: 7. Germline V gene data show CDR1 as SGHRS and CDR2 as YFSETQ.

The chain uses TRBV23-1 and TRBJ1-1; D is ambiguous. TRBV23-1 is flagged as an ORF with uncertain function. The ends were cut back, 2 bases at V and 6 bases at J, with 19 bases in the middle. CDR3 size: 16 residues. The CDR3 protein is CASSQPFRIARSEAFF. CDR3 DNA sequence: TGCGCCAGCAGTCAACCCTTCCGGATAGCGAGGTCTGAAGCTTTCTTT.

V gene TRBV5-4 combines with J gene TRBJ1-4; D is perhaps TRBD1 (6 bases). CDR1 is SGHNT and CDR2 is YYREEE in the germline V gene (reference sequence). This CDR3 has 14 residues. V was shortened by 4 bases and J by 5 bases, with 12 bases between the two germline ends. The CDR3 region is CASSQTDRNEKLFF. The CDR3 nucleotides read TGTGCCAGCAGCCAAACCGACAGGAATGAAAAACTGTTTTTT.

The sample holds one count of this clone. This chain links TRBV2 with TRBJ2-1, with TRBD1 matching 8 bases. J was trimmed by 8 bases and V by 7 bases; bases with no gene match: 7. Germline V CDR1 and CDR2: SNHLY, FYNNEI. The length of the CDR3 is 13 residues. CDR3: CASITGQGDEQFF. The DNA of the CDR3 is TGTGCCAGCATCACTGGACAGGGCGATGAGCAGTTCTTC.

This CDR3 is CASRETGWQETQYF. CDR3 DNA: TGTGCCAGTAGGGAGACTGGTTGGCAAGAGACCCAGTACTTC. V gene TRBV19 combines with J gene TRBJ2-5; no clear D. The V and J ends lost 6 bases and 2 bases respectively, with 13 bases between them. The CDR3 covers 14 residues. The germline V gene has CDR1 LNHDA and CDR2 SQIVND (reference sequence).

This clone appeared once. The gene calls are TRBV9 and TRBJ1-3; D is ambiguous. Germline V gene data show CDR1 as SGDLS and CDR2 as YYNGEE. Trimming left V 0 bases short and J 0 bases short, with 4 bases between. The CDR3 consists of 14 residues. In DNA, the CDR3 is TGTGCCAGCAGCGTAGGAGACTCTGGAAACACCATATATTTT. Protein product: CASSVGDSGNTIYF. Filled out from reference TRBV9 and TRBJ1-3, the complete variable domain reads DSGVTQTPKHLITATGQRVTLRCSPRSGDLSVYWYQQSLDQGLQFLIQYYNGEERAKGNILERFSAQQFPDLHSELNLSSLELGDSALYFCASSVGDSGNTIYFGEGSWLTVV.

V and J are TRBV19 and TRBJ2-2; 8 nucleotides line up with TRBD1. V was clipped by 5 bases and J by 3 bases; unmatched bases: 11. There are 17 residues in the CDR3. Germline V gene sequence: CDR1 LNHDA, CDR2 SQIVND (reference sequence). In DNA, the CDR3 is TGTGCCAGTAGTCCACGGTGGGCAGGGGGCGACACCGGGGAGCTGTTTTTT. It yields the protein CASSPRWAGGDTGELFF.

This chain connects TRBV6-5 to TRBJ1-1; TRBD1 agrees at 7 bases. V lost 0 bases to trimming and J lost 4 bases; unmatched junction nucleotides: 5. Germline-derived CDR1 and CDR2 are MNHEY and SVGAGI. This CDR3 is built from 15 residues. The CDR3: CASSYSRGLGTEAFF. DNA for the CDR3: TGTGCCAGCAGTTACTCGAGGGGGCTGGGCACTGAAGCTTTCTTT.

Notes on this clone: The same CDR3 can be traced to other DNA sequences in this sample. This chain joins TRBV6-1 and TRBJ1-5; D is possibly TRBD1 (5 bases). Germline V CDR1 and CDR2: MNHNS, SASEGT. V lost 2 bases and J 4 bases, leaving 6 bases between the germline ends. This CDR3 is 13 amino acids long. CDR3 sequence (DNA): TGTGCCAGCAGTGAACGGGGGAATCAGCCCCAGCATTTT. This encodes CASSERGNQPQHF.

The rearrangement joins TRBV7-9 to TRBJ2-3, with 8 positions matching TRBD2. Germline CDR1 and CDR2: SEHNR and FQNEAQ (reference sequence). J gave up 2 bases and V 5 bases, and 6 bases lay outside the gene matches. This CDR3 comprises 15 residues. The DNA for the CDR3 is TGTGCCAGCAGCCAAAGCGGGGGTCACACAGATACGCAGTATTTT. This translates into CASSQSGGHTDTQYF.

The chain has TRBV5-1 and TRBJ1-1, with 9 nucleotides matching TRBD1. The V gene end was trimmed by 1 base and the J gene end by 2 bases; junction bases not matched to a gene: 12. This CDR3 region has 18 residues. Germline loops: CDR1 SGHRS, CDR2 YFSETQ. The CDR3 DNA is TGCGCCAGCAGCTTGTACAGGACAGGGGTAATGGAAAACACTGAAGCTTTCTTT. Amino acids: CASSLYRTGVMENTEAFF.

This chain uses TRBV4-1 with TRBJ2-3; TRBD1 might be the D (6 bases). CDR1 and CDR2 (germline): MGHRA, YSYEKL. V was pared by 1 base and J by 0 bases, with 11 bases between. The CDR3 is 16 amino acids. CDR3 region: CASSQVRTESTDTQYF. The CDR3 bases are TGCGCCAGCAGCCAAGTCCGGACAGAGAGCACAGATACGCAGTATTTT.

V gene TRBV6-1 combines with J gene TRBJ2-3; possibly TRBD2 for D (5 bases). Germline CDR1 and CDR2: MNHNS and SASEGT. V gave up 0 bases and J gave up 2 bases, with 12 bases separating them. The CDR3 runs 16 residues. The CDR3 nucleotides are TGTGCCAGCAGTGAAGCTCTGACTACTTACACAGATACGCAGTATTTT. This codes for CASSEALTTYTDTQYF.

This clone was seen a handful of times. The chain links TRBV2 to TRBJ1-5; D is unresolved. Trimming stripped 3 bases from V and 0 bases from J, with 12 bases between. This CDR3 contains 16 residues. Germline lookup yields CDR1 SNHLY and CDR2 FYNNEI. This CDR3 is CASSDLAGHSNQPQHF. For the CDR3, the DNA is TGTGCCAGCAGTGATTTGGCAGGCCATAGCAATCAGCCCCAGCATTTT.

The chain recombines TRBV18 with TRBJ2-7; 9 positions agree with TRBD1. The trim removed 3 bases at V and 2 bases at J, leaving 2 bases unmatched. The CDR3 is 14 amino acids. The germline V gene has CDR1 KGHSH and CDR2 LQKENI. This CDR3 reads CASSPRDRAYEQYF. The CDR3 nucleotides read TGTGCCAGCTCACCCCGGGACAGGGCCTACGAGCAGTACTTC.

The chain has TRBV28 and TRBJ2-1; 7 positions match TRBD1. Germline CDR1 MDHEN, CDR2 SYDVKM. The CDR3 length is 16 residues. Germline trimming cut 5 bases from V and 7 bases from J; bases unmatched to any gene: 14. This chain's CDR3 is CASSPSRGKVSNEQFF. CDR3 bases: TGTGCCAGCAGTCCCTCCAGGGGGAAGGTATCAAATGAGCAGTTCTTC.

The chain couples TRBV29-1 to TRBJ2-3; no definite D call. The germline gives CDR1 SQVTM, CDR2 ANQGSEA. V was trimmed by 5 bases and J by 2 bases, leaving 11 bases between them. The CDR3 covers 13 residues. The CDR3 loop is CSVPPSPTDTQYF. The CDR3 DNA follows: TGCAGCGTTCCCCCGTCTCCCACAGATACGCAGTATTTT.

V is TRBV15 and J is TRBJ2-6, with a possible D match to TRBD1 (5 bases). There are 16 residues in the CDR3. Germline lookup yields CDR1 LNHNV and CDR2 YYDKDF (reference sequence). Trimming removed 0 bases at V and 3 bases at J, with 9 bases between. The CDR3 loop reads CATSRDRRVGANVLTF. The CDR3 bases are TGTGCCACCAGCAGAGATCGCAGGGTTGGGGCCAACGTCCTGACTTTC.